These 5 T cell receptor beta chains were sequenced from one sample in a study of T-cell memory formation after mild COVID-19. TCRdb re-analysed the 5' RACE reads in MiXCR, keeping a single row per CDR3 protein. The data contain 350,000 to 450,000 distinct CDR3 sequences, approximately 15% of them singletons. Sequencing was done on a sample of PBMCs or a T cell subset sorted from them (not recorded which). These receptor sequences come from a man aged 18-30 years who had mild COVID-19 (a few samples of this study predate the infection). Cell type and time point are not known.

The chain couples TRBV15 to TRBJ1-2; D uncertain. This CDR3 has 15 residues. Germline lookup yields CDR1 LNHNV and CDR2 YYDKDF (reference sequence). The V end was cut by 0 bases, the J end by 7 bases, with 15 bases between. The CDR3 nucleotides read TGTGCCACCAGCAGAGATGTTAGTCTAGAGAGTGGCTACACCTTC. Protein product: CATSRDVSLESGYTF.

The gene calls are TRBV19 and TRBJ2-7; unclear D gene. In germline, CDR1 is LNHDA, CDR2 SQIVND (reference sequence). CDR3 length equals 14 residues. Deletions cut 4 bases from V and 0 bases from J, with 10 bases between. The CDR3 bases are TGTGCCAGTAGTAAAAGCAGAAGCTCCTACGAGCAGTACTTC. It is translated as CASSKSRSSYEQYF.

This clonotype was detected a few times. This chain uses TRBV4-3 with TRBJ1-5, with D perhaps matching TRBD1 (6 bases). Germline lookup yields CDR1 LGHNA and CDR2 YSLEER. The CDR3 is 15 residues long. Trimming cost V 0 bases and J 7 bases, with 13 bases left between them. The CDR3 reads CASSQDRQVQQPQHF. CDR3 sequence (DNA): TGCGCCAGCAGCCAAGACCGACAGGTACAGCAGCCCCAGCATTTT.

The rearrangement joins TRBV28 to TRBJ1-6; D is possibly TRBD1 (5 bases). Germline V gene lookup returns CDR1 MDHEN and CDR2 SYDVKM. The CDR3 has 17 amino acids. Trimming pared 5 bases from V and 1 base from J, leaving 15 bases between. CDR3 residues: CASSDTGVRSYNSPLHF. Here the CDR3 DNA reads TGTGCCAGCAGTGACACAGGAGTAAGGTCCTATAATTCACCCCTCCACTTT.

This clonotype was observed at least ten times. The CDR3 region has the DNA TGTGCCAGCAGCCTTACAGGAGCCAAGAACACCGGGGAGCTGTTTTTT. It codes for CASSLTGAKNTGELFF. The V and J genes are TRBV6-5 and TRBJ2-2, with TRBD1 as a possible D gene (5 bases). V lost 6 bases to trimming and J lost 1 base, with 15 bases between them. There are 16 residues in the CDR3. Germline CDR1 is MNHEY and CDR2 is SVGAGI.